This TCR beta chain comes out of a study of identical twins. General observations from the study: Within monozygotic twins, out-of-frame TCR alpha sharing was underestimated by the models. With abundant cord blood beta clonotypes, insertions were fewer; memory repertoires showed no such pattern. Invariant MAIT and iNKT cells could partly confound zero-insertion analyses.

cDNA carried unique molecular identifiers, and a universal primer site was added by template switching. TCRdb passed the 5' RACE reads through MiXCR, listing each CDR3 protein once. The sample has some 460,000 distinct CDR3 sequences; 14% are singletons. This clonotype has more than one count but fewer than ten. Its cognate antigen is unknown. This CDR3 has 16 amino acids. The germline CDR1 and CDR2 sequences are SGHTA and FQGNSA. The germline V and J ends were trimmed by 2 bases and 2 bases, with 16 bases remaining between them. Another study also made use of these data, one on yellow fever vaccine responses in identical twins.

Source material: CD4+ T cells sorted from blood. This receptor was obtained from a woman aged 18 to 35 in good health. V gene TRBV7-2 combines with J gene TRBJ2-7, with a tentative D call TRBD2 (5 bases). CDR3 protein: CASSLYASSGPYEQYF. The CDR3 nucleotides read TGTGCCAGCAGCTTATACGCCTCAAGCGGTCCCTACGAGCAGTACTTC.